The next 22 T cell receptor beta chains were all read from a single sample in a study of T cells after yellow fever vaccination. TCRdb fed the 5' RACE reads into MiXCR, producing one record per CDR3 protein. The sample lists hundreds of thousands of distinct CDR3 sequences, 5.2% seen once, with approximately 3.5% in the top ten. The material sequenced was CD4+ T cells sorted from PBMCs, taken on the day of the yellow fever booster vaccination. Every receptor here comes from a man aged 18-30 years who received the YFV17D yellow fever vaccine.

J is TRBJ1-1 and V is TRBV19, with D possibly TRBD1 on 6 matching bases. The CDR3 extends over 12 amino acids. The germline CDR1 and CDR2 sequences are LNHDA and SQIVND (reference sequence). The germline V and J ends were trimmed by 7 bases and 1 base, with 7 bases remaining between them. The DNA for the CDR3 is TGTGCCAGTACGGACAGGAACACTGAAGCTTTCTTT. Translated: CASTDRNTEAFF. Full variable domain (remainder filled in from reference TRBV19 and TRBJ1-1): DGGITQSPKYLFRKEGQNVTLSCEQNLNHDAMYWYRQDPGQGLRLIYYSQIVNDFQKGDIAEGYSVSREKKESFPLTVTSAQKNPTAFYLCASTDRNTEAFFGQGTRLTVV.

This clonotype was seen ten or more times. The chain employs TRBV7-2 and TRBJ1-1; tentatively, D is TRBD1 (5 bases). Trimming took off 5 bases at V and 0 bases at J, with 7 bases between the two ends. Germline V CDR1 and CDR2: SGHTA, FQGNSA. CDR3 length: 13 residues. CDR3: CASSQDMNTEAFF. The CDR3 DNA sequence: TGTGCCAGCAGCCAGGACATGAACACTGAAGCTTTCTTT.

This clonotype was seen many times. The gene calls are TRBV25-1 and TRBJ1-5; tentative D call: TRBD1 (5 bases). The V gene lost 3 bases and the J gene lost 9 bases, with 9 bases spanning the gap. Germline lookup yields CDR1 MGHDK and CDR2 SYGVNS. The CDR3 covers 12 residues. CDR3: CASSDGTRPQHF. The CDR3 coding sequence is TGTGCCAGCAGTGATGGGACCCGGCCCCAGCATTTT.

This clonotype was seen a few times. The gene calls are TRBV7-3 and TRBJ2-1, with 10 nucleotides matching TRBD2. Germline V CDR1 and CDR2: SGHTA, FQGTGA. V dropped 5 bases and J dropped 4; count of bases not matched to a gene: 5. This CDR3 has 15 residues. CDR3 in DNA: TGTGCCAGCAGCCCCACTAGCGGGGCTTACAATGAGCAGTTCTTC. This codes for CASSPTSGAYNEQFF.

This clonotype came up a few times. V and J are TRBV5-1 and TRBJ1-1; D remains unclear. The germline gives CDR1 SGHRS, CDR2 YFSETQ. The germline V and J ends were trimmed by 0 bases and 4 bases, with 13 bases remaining between them. CDR3 length: 15 residues. The CDR3 protein is CASSLAEGWITEAFF. The DNA for the CDR3 is TGCGCCAGCAGCTTGGCCGAAGGGTGGATCACTGAAGCTTTCTTT.

This clonotype was observed at least ten times. V is TRBV15 and J is TRBJ2-5; possibly TRBD2 for D (6 bases). The V gene lost 3 bases and the J gene lost 2 bases, with 10 bases spanning the gap. CDR1 and CDR2 (germline): LNHNV, YYDKDF (reference sequence). The CDR3 is 14 amino acids. CDR3 loop: CATSRGLSQETQYF. Written as DNA, the CDR3 is TGTGCCACCAGCAGGGGACTGAGTCAAGAGACCCAGTACTTC.

This clonotype was observed a few times. The chain employs TRBV7-2 and TRBJ2-5; 12 bases fit TRBD2. With 0 bases clipped from V and 3 bases from J, the junction kept 8 bases outside the gene matches. This CDR3 spans 18 amino acids. Germline CDR1 reads SGHTA; CDR2 reads FQGNSA. CDR3 sequence: CASSLAPRTSGIKETQYF. The CDR3 coding sequence is TGTGCCAGCAGCTTAGCCCCAAGGACTAGCGGGATCAAAGAGACCCAGTACTTC.

This clonotype was recorded at least ten times. This chain joins TRBV10-3 and TRBJ2-7, with D perhaps matching TRBD1 (6 bases). V dropped 4 bases and J dropped 0 bases, with 10 bases sitting between them. This CDR3 has 14 amino acids. The germline V gene encodes CDR1 ENHRY and CDR2 SYGVKD. The CDR3 loop reads CAISVGGSSYEQYF. DNA of the CDR3: TGTGCCATCAGTGTAGGGGGTAGCTCCTACGAGCAGTACTTC.

V gene TRBV3-1 combines with J gene TRBJ2-4; D ambiguous. Germline values: CDR1 LGHDT, CDR2 YNNKEL (reference sequence). Trimming shortened V by 0 bases and J by 2 bases, and 8 bases separated the two germline ends. The CDR3 totals 15 residues. This chain's CDR3 is CASSQELRSKNIQYF. DNA for the CDR3: TGTGCCAGCAGCCAAGAACTGAGGTCCAAAAACATTCAGTACTTC.

The chain combines TRBV11-1 with TRBJ2-2; D might be TRBD1 (5 bases). V lost 2 bases, J lost 4 bases, and 14 bases lay in between. This CDR3 comprises 16 residues. Germline V gene data show CDR1 as SGHAT and CDR2 as FQDESV (reference sequence). The DNA for the CDR3 is TGTGCCAGCAGCTTATCTGGACACCGGAGCACCGGGGAGCTGTTTTTT. Residues: CASSLSGHRSTGELFF. Full variable domain (outside the CDR3, taken from reference TRBV11-1 and TRBJ2-2): EAEVAQSPRYKITEKSQAVAFWCDPISGHATLYWYRQILGQGPELLVQFQDESVVDDSQLPKDRFSAERLKGVDSTLKIQPAELGDSAMYLCASSLSGHRSTGELFFGEGSRLTVL.

Only a few counts were recorded for this clonotype. The CDR3 sequence: CSARVQGSRSPLHF. The CDR3 DNA reads TGCAGTGCTAGAGTACAGGGGAGTAGATCACCCCTCCACTTT. The chain joins TRBV20-1 to TRBJ1-6; TRBD1 matches at 7 bases. This CDR3 has 14 amino acids. CDR1 is DFQATT, CDR2 SNEGSKA, per germline (reference sequence). Trimming cost V 1 base and J 10 bases; bases outside gene matches: 7.

The chain uses TRBV24-1 and TRBJ1-2; D gene ambiguous. The CDR3 covers 15 residues. Germline assignment: CDR1 KGHDR and CDR2 SFDVKD. V lost 5 bases and J lost 1, with 13 bases in between. DNA of the CDR3: TGTGCCACCAGTGGCGCAGGTACCAGTAACTATGGCTACACCTTC. It codes for CATSGAGTSNYGYTF.

This clonotype was observed a handful of times. This chain links TRBV2 with TRBJ2-7; D is undetermined. This CDR3 comprises 11 residues. Trimming removed 7 bases at V and 1 base at J, with 5 bases between. CDR1 and CDR2 from the germline V gene are SNHLY and FYNNEI. The CDR3 sequence is CASIQSYEQYV. The CDR3 DNA reads as TGTGCCAGCATACAGTCCTACGAGCAGTACGTC.

The chain carries TRBV20-1 and TRBJ1-2, with 9 bases aligning to TRBD1. V shed 2 bases, J shed 8 bases, and the junction held 9 bases outside the gene matches. Germline CDR1 DFQATT, CDR2 SNEGSKA (reference sequence). There are 14 residues in the CDR3. The CDR3 spells CSARRTGGAWGYTF. The CDR3 DNA reads TGCAGTGCTAGAAGAACAGGGGGCGCTTGGGGCTACACCTTC.

The rearrangement joins TRBV5-4 to TRBJ2-3, with 7 bases lining up with TRBD1. The V gene's germline CDR1 is SGHNT and CDR2 YYREEE (reference sequence). There are 15 residues in the CDR3. Trimming cost V 4 bases and J 6 bases; bases outside gene matches: 11. As DNA, the CDR3 is TGTGCCAGCAGCCCCGGGACAGCATCCTCCGATACGCAGTATTTT. Translated, it gives CASSPGTASSDTQYF.

This clonotype was seen more than once but under ten times. The rearrangement links TRBV7-8 to TRBJ1-2, with D uncertain. The CDR3 sequence is 13 residues long. Trimming shortened V by 5 bases and J by 7 bases, and 14 bases separated the two germline ends. The germline V gene encodes CDR1 SGHVS and CDR2 FQNEAQ. CDR3 residues: CASSPAERGGYTF. As DNA, the CDR3 is TGTGCCAGCAGCCCGGCCGAAAGAGGTGGCTACACCTTC.

The chain employs TRBV18 and TRBJ2-6; D may be TRBD1 (5 bases). V was pared by 1 base and J by 4 bases, with 8 bases between. The CDR3 runs to 15 residues. CDR1 and CDR2 from the germline V gene are KGHSH and LQKENI. Here the CDR3 DNA reads TGTGCCAGCTCACCACAGGGGCCAGGGGCCAACGTCCTGACTTTC. This translates into CASSPQGPGANVLTF.

This clonotype showed up just a few times. The chain is built from TRBV4-1 and TRBJ2-4, with 7 bases identical to TRBD2. The CDR3 totals 16 residues. V shed 2 bases and J 1 base; nucleotides not matched to a gene: 5. Germline V gene data show CDR1 as MGHRA and CDR2 as YSYEKL. The CDR3 nucleotides are TGCGCCAGCAGCCAAATGGGGGGGTTGGCCAAAAACATTCAGTACTTC. Encoded protein: CASSQMGGLAKNIQYF.

This clonotype was seen a handful of times. The rearrangement uses TRBV2 and TRBJ2-1; the match to TRBD2 covers 9 bases. The CDR3 sequence is 20 residues long. Germline assignment: CDR1 SNHLY and CDR2 FYNNEI. The V gene end was trimmed by 6 bases and the J gene end by 0 bases; junction bases not matched to a gene: 18. CDR3 DNA sequence: TGTGCCAGCAGGCCCAGGGGAGCGGGGGGCCTGTCTGGCTCCTACAATGAGCAGTTCTTC. This sequence encodes CASRPRGAGGLSGSYNEQFF.

The sample holds a few counts of this clonotype. V gene TRBV27 combines with J gene TRBJ1-4; D gene unclear. CDR1 is MNHEY, CDR2 SMNVEV, per germline (reference sequence). The ends were cut back, 1 base at V and 7 bases at J, with 10 bases in the middle. This CDR3 region has 14 residues. This chain's CDR3 is CASSLLTAGEKLFF. As DNA, the CDR3 is TGTGCCAGCAGTTTATTGACGGCAGGTGAAAAACTGTTTTTT.

This clonotype has a count of ten or more. J is TRBJ2-3 and V is TRBV5-1; 9 nucleotides align to TRBD1. V was pared by 4 bases and J by 2 bases, with 5 bases of the junction left unmatched. Germline lookup yields CDR1 SGHRS and CDR2 YFSETQ. The CDR3 totals 15 residues. The CDR3 region is CASSPGTGYTDTQYF. CDR3 in DNA: TGCGCCAGCAGCCCCGGGACAGGGTACACAGATACGCAGTATTTT.

Only a few counts were recorded for this clonotype. The chain couples TRBV18 to TRBJ2-7, with D possibly being TRBD1 (5 bases). This CDR3 has 13 residues. Germline V gene lookup returns CDR1 KGHSH and CDR2 LQKENI. V gave up 3 bases and J gave up 7 bases, with 13 bases separating them. CDR3: CASSPPAGREQYF. For the CDR3, the DNA is TGTGCCAGCTCACCCCCGGCAGGGCGGGAGCAGTACTTC. The whole variable domain, remainder taken from reference TRBV18 and TRBJ2-7, is NAGVMQNPRHLVRRRGQEARLRCSPMKGHSHVYWYRQLPEEGLKFMVYLQKENIIDESGMPKERFSAEFPKEGPSILRIQQVVRGDSAAYFCASSPPAGREQYFGPGTRLTVT.